The 28 T cell receptor beta chains below all came from one sample that was sequenced in a study of CD8+ T cells in alopecia areata. RNA extraction was followed by reverse transcription into cDNA, which acted as the sequencing template. The method was immunoSEQ multiplex PCR; TCRdb's version includes in-frame clones alone and lacks a portion of them. Of approximately 42,000 clones detected, around three fifths appear once; the ten largest clones hold about 20%. Treatment specified: oral pan-JAK inhibitor, 5-10 mg twice daily. The sample here was CD8+ T cells sorted from blood, taken at week 4, from a patient treated with tofacitinib. The receptors here all came from a human donor with alopecia areata.

V usage is TRBV29-1 and J usage is TRBJ2-7; either TRBD1 or TRBD2 may supply D (5 bases each). The CDR3 length is 15 residues. The V gene's germline CDR1 is SQVTM and CDR2 ANQGSEA. Trimming removed 2 bases from V and 3 bases from J, with 17 bases in between. The CDR3 DNA sequence: TGCAGCGTTGAAAGTCCGACAGCGGACGACTACGAGCAGTACTTC. This gives the protein CSVESPTADDYEQYF.

This chain joins TRBV13 and TRBJ2-5, with TRBD1 matching over 9 bases. The CDR3 spans 17 residues. The junction had 14 bases not matched to a gene; V was cut back by 5 bases and J by 4 bases. From germline, CDR1 is PRHDT and CDR2 FYEKMQ (reference sequence). The CDR3 DNA is TGTGCCAGCAGCAGCCGACAGGGGGTTGCCTTGGGAGAGACCCAGTACTTC. The encoded protein is CASSSRQGVALGETQYF.

V and J are TRBV29-1 and TRBJ2-2; 7 bases are a match to TRBD2. The J segment lost 4 bases and the V segment lost 6 bases, leaving 8 bases of the junction unmatched. The CDR3 is made up of 14 amino acids. The germline gives CDR1 SQVTM, CDR2 ANQGSEA. CDR3 nucleotide sequence: TGCAGCGTGTGGGGTGAGCGGGGCACCGGGGAGCTGTTTTTT. Protein: CSVWGERGTGELFF.

The genes are TRBV11-3 and TRBJ2-3; 8 nucleotides match TRBD2. V was clipped by 8 bases and J by 0 bases; unmatched bases: 1. The CDR3 sequence is 13 residues long. The V gene's germline CDR1 is SGHNT and CDR2 YENEEA. CDR3: CASRGGSTDTQYF. The CDR3 bases are TGTGCCAGCCGGGGGGGTAGCACAGATACGCAGTATTTT.

This clone has just one count. The V call is TRBV9, the J call TRBJ1-2; 7 positions agree with TRBD1. With V trimmed by 4 bases and J by 8 bases, 14 bases remained unmatched. This CDR3 is built from 15 residues. Germline V gives CDR1 SGDLS, CDR2 YYNGEE. The CDR3 loop is CASSQYSDRALGYTF. The CDR3 DNA reads TGTGCCAGCAGCCAGTATTCCGACAGGGCTCTGGGCTACACCTTC. Drawing the rest from reference TRBV9 and TRBJ1-2, the complete variable domain is DSGVTQTPKHLITATGQRVTLRCSPRSGDLSVYWYQQSLDQGLQFLIQYYNGEERAKGNILERFSAQQFPDLHSELNLSSLELGDSALYFCASSQYSDRALGYTFGSGTRLTVV.

The chain uses TRBV27 and TRBJ1-5; a weak D match, TRBD1 (5 bases). Trimming shortened V by 5 bases and J by 1 base, and 6 bases separated the two germline ends. Germline CDR1 reads MNHEY; CDR2 reads SMNVEV (reference sequence). The CDR3 extends over 13 amino acids. The CDR3 sequence is CASSRGSNQPQHF. In nucleotides, the CDR3 is TGTGCCAGCAGTAGGGGAAGCAATCAGCCCCAGCATTTT.

V gene TRBV27 combines with J gene TRBJ2-7; TRBD1 agrees at 7 bases. Germline loops: CDR1 MNHEY, CDR2 SMNVEV (reference sequence). The J segment lost 6 bases and the V segment lost 4 bases, leaving 6 bases of the junction unmatched. The CDR3 runs 13 residues. CDR3 loop: CASSSQGNSEQYF. The CDR3 bases are TGTGCCAGCAGTTCACAGGGGAACAGCGAGCAGTACTTC.

This clone was counted between two and nine times. The chain recombines TRBV29-1 with TRBJ2-5, with 14 nucleotides matching TRBD2. Trimming at V came to 7 bases and at J to 2 bases, leaving 3 bases not matched to a gene. The CDR3 runs to 14 residues. CDR1 and CDR2 (germline): SQVTM, ANQGSEA. The CDR3 sequence is CSGRLAGGQETQYF. The CDR3 coding sequence is TGCAGCGGGAGACTAGCGGGGGGGCAAGAGACCCAGTACTTC.

This clone was detected once. Other DNA sequences within the sample encode an identical CDR3. The chain is built from TRBV6-6 and TRBJ1-2; 7 bases line up with TRBD1. V shed 0 bases, J shed 3 bases, and the junction held 4 bases outside the gene matches. CDR3 length: 15 residues. Germline V gene sequence: CDR1 MNHNY, CDR2 SVGAGI (reference sequence). The CDR3 bases are TGTGCCAGCAGTTACTCGCCAGGGGGGGACTATGGCTACACCTTC. It yields the protein CASSYSPGGDYGYTF.

This clone has a handful of counts. The rearrangement uses TRBV15 and TRBJ2-7; no firm D call. CDR1 is LNHNV, CDR2 YYDKDF, per germline (reference sequence). The CDR3 loop spans 14 amino acids. Trimming pared 0 bases from V and 4 bases from J, leaving 10 bases between. The CDR3 here is CATSRDANEYEQYF. In DNA, the CDR3 is TGTGCCACCAGCAGAGATGCGAATGAATACGAGCAGTACTTC.

This chain connects TRBV4-3 to TRBJ2-7; D is perhaps TRBD1 (8 bases). Germline CDR1 is LGHNA and CDR2 is YSLEER. This CDR3 is 15 amino acids long. V lost 1 base and J 3 bases, leaving 13 bases between the germline ends. The CDR3 protein is CASSQGSGTGYEQYF. For the CDR3, the DNA is TGCGCCAGCAGCCAAGGCAGCGGGACAGGCTACGAGCAGTACTTC.

This clone has just one count. The V call is TRBV9, the J call TRBJ1-1; D ambiguous. This CDR3 region has 14 residues. Trimming pared 0 bases from V and 7 bases from J, leaving 13 bases between. Looked up from germline, CDR1 is SGDLS and CDR2 is YYNGEE. The CDR3 DNA sequence: TGTGCCAGCAGCGTAGTGGGAGACGGCCGTGAAGCTTTCTTT. Amino acid sequence: CASSVVGDGREAFF.

The chain joins TRBV7-2 to TRBJ2-5; possible D gene TRBD2, 5 bases. With 8 bases removed from V and 7 bases from J, the gap between germline ends came to 8 bases. CDR3 length: 10 amino acids. Germline V gene lookup returns CDR1 SGHTA and CDR2 FQGNSA. The CDR3 sequence: CASDRGTQYF. The DNA for the CDR3 is TGTGCCAGCGATCGGGGGACCCAGTACTTC.

The rearrangement joins TRBV29-1 to TRBJ2-7, with a weak D call TRBD1 (6 bases). Per germline, CDR1 SQVTM and CDR2 ANQGSEA. The V end lost 2 bases, the J end lost 5 bases, and 16 bases lay between the germline ends. This CDR3 contains 14 residues. The CDR3 region has the DNA TGCAGCGTTGAATGGGCAGGGGAAACCGACGAGCAGTACTTC. Its protein is CSVEWAGETDEQYF.

V gene TRBV5-5 combines with J gene TRBJ1-2; D not resolved. CDR3 length equals 11 residues. The ends were cut back, 3 bases at V and 3 bases at J, with 3 bases in the middle. Germline CDR1 is SGHKS and CDR2 is YYEKEE (reference sequence). The CDR3 DNA sequence: TGTGCCAGCAGCTCCGACTATGGCTACACCTTC. It is translated as CASSSDYGYTF.

This chain connects TRBV30 to TRBJ1-1; D might be TRBD1 (5 bases). V was clipped by 5 bases and J by 4 bases, with 17 bases between them. CDR3 length: 14 residues. Germline lookup yields CDR1 GTSNPN and CDR2 SVGIG (reference sequence). The CDR3, as DNA: TGTGCCTGGGCCCGGGGGAATGGGGGCACTGAAGCTTTCTTT. This codes for CAWARGNGGTEAFF.

This clone has only one observation. The chain uses TRBV29-1 and TRBJ1-1; D ambiguous. V lost 3 bases, J lost 1 base, and 6 bases lay in between. CDR3 size: 12 residues. Germline CDR1 is SQVTM and CDR2 is ANQGSEA. The CDR3, as DNA: TGCAGCGTTGAGGCAGAGAACACTGAAGCTTTCTTT. This translates into CSVEAENTEAFF. Combining the CDR3 with reference TRBV29-1 and TRBJ1-1 gives the whole variable domain SAVISQKPSRDICQRGTSLTIQCQVDSQVTMMFWYRQQPGQSLTLIATANQGSEATYESGFVIDKFPISRPNLTFSTLTVSNMSPEDSSIYLCSVEAENTEAFFGQGTRLTVV.

This rearrangement joins TRBV23-1 to TRBJ2-2, with 7 nucleotides matching TRBD1. Being an ORF, TRBV23-1 has a function that is uncertain. This CDR3 contains 17 residues. The ends lost 0 bases at V and 7 bases at J; junction bases unmatched: 11. CDR3 nucleotide sequence: TGCGCCAGCAGTCAATCCCCTGCGACAGGGAGAGGCGGGGAGCTGTTTTTT. It translates to CASSQSPATGRGGELFF.

The chain links TRBV27 to TRBJ1-2, with D possibly matching TRBD1 (5 bases). The CDR3 is made up of 14 amino acids. From germline, CDR1 is MNHEY and CDR2 SMNVEV (reference sequence). V was shortened by 5 bases and J by 5 bases, with 15 bases between the two germline ends. The CDR3 DNA sequence: TGTGCCAGCAGTCTCAAACCGCGACAGTATGGCTACACCTTC. This sequence encodes CASSLKPRQYGYTF.

This clone was seen only once. V is TRBV4-3 and J is TRBJ2-3; TRBD2 agrees at 9 bases. Germline CDR1 and CDR2: LGHNA and YSLEER. The trim removed 0 bases at V and 6 bases at J, leaving 13 bases unmatched. The CDR3 is made up of 18 amino acids. Here the CDR3 reads CASSQDLPRRGGRDTQYF. Here the CDR3 DNA reads TGCGCCAGCAGCCAAGACCTACCTAGGCGGGGGGGCAGGGATACGCAGTATTTT.

This chain joins TRBV7-8 and TRBJ2-1; TRBD1 is a possible D gene (8 bases). Germline V gene lookup returns CDR1 SGHVS and CDR2 FQNEAQ. This CDR3 contains 13 residues. V was pared by 1 base and J by 10 bases, with 11 bases between. The DNA of the CDR3 is TGTGCCAGCAGCTTAGACAGGGGGGGGGAGCAGTTCTTC. Protein product: CASSLDRGGEQFF.

This clone was recorded only once. V and J are TRBV29-1 and TRBJ2-7, with D hard to call. The length of the CDR3 is 13 residues. Deletions cut 7 bases from V and 2 bases from J, with 15 bases between. Germline V gene sequence: CDR1 SQVTM, CDR2 ANQGSEA. The CDR3, as DNA: TGCAGCGCGATTCGTATGGGTACCTACGAGCAGTACTTC. Protein sequence: CSAIRMGTYEQYF.

This clone has a single count. This rearrangement joins TRBV25-1 to TRBJ1-2; D gene unclear. Trimming shortened V by 7 bases and J by 4 bases, and 7 bases separated the two germline ends. The CDR3 loop spans 11 amino acids. Germline values: CDR1 MGHDK, CDR2 SYGVNS. The CDR3: CASNWGYGYTF. The CDR3, as DNA: TGTGCCAGCAATTGGGGCTATGGCTACACCTTC.

The rearrangement links TRBV7-9 to TRBJ2-5; D may be TRBD2 (5 bases). The germline CDR1 and CDR2 sequences are SEHNR and FQNEAQ (reference sequence). The ends were cut back, 5 bases at V and 3 bases at J, with 19 bases in the middle. The CDR3 has 16 amino acids. The CDR3 reads CASSPVVSLEEETQYF. In DNA, the CDR3 is TGTGCCAGCAGCCCCGTTGTGTCATTGGAGGAAGAGACCCAGTACTTC.

Of note for this clone: Germline and junction disagree at one end, which may indicate a read error. This rearrangement joins TRBV6-1 to TRBJ1-1; D unclear. From germline, CDR1 is MNHNS and CDR2 SASEGT. The CDR3 length is 10 residues. The CDR3 loop is CATSWGEPFF. Written as DNA, the CDR3 is TGTGCCACCAGTTGGGGTGAACCTTTCTTT.

This chain uses TRBV27 with TRBJ2-1; D possibly matches TRBD1 or TRBD2 (5 bases each). The CDR3 is made up of 16 amino acids. Per the germline V gene, CDR1 is MNHEY and CDR2 is SMNVEV (reference sequence). Trimming left V 4 bases short and J 6 bases short, with 19 bases between. The CDR3 DNA reads as TGTGCCAGCAGTTGGGACCTAGGAAGCGCTTTCAATGAGCAGTTCTTC. This encodes CASSWDLGSAFNEQFF.

The rearrangement joins TRBV27 to TRBJ2-1; D remains unclear. Germline CDR1 MNHEY, CDR2 SMNVEV (reference sequence). The ends were cut back, 8 bases at V and 8 bases at J, with 7 bases in the middle. This CDR3 spans 10 amino acids. The CDR3 DNA reads TGTGCCAGCGGGTCGGATGAGCAGTTCTTC. This codes for CASGSDEQFF.

The J gene is TRBJ2-1, the V gene TRBV5-1; 12 bases match TRBD2. The CDR3 is made up of 16 amino acids. V lost 0 bases to trimming and J lost 8 bases; unmatched junction nucleotides: 6. Looked up from germline, CDR1 is SGHRS and CDR2 is YFSETQ. The CDR3, as DNA: TGCGCCAGCAGCTTGGCCCTAGCGGGGGGGTTGGATGAGCAGTTCTTC. This codes for CASSLALAGGLDEQFF.